Listed below are T cell receptor beta chains from one sample, sequenced in a study of vaccination and CD4 T cells after COVID-19. TCRdb passed the PCR reads through MiXCR, listing each CDR3 protein once. The sample includes approximately 10,000 distinct CDR3 sequences, roughly three fifths of them seen just once. No antigen has been assigned to these receptors. What was sequenced was CD4+ T cells from blood, cultured in vitro. The source of these receptors is a human donor who had recovered from COVID-19. Both conserved end residues are part of each CDR3. Fields, in order: V gene, D gene, J gene, clone size, CDR3 protein, CDR3 DNA. D genes are given only for firm matches. The size field is filled for only some rows; it gives once, few, many or a size class.

>TRBV20-1|TRBD1|TRBJ2-7|.
CSACPPPGTGVYEQYF
TGCAGTGCTTGCCCCCCACCCGGGACAGGGGTCTACGAGCAGTACTTC
>TRBV4-1|TRBD1|TRBJ2-3|.
CASSQGGTGGTDTQYF
TGCGCCAGCAGCCAAGGAGGCACAGGGGGCACAGATACGCAGTATTTT
>TRBV6-1|.|TRBJ1-1|.
CASSEHRVNTEAFF
TGTGCCAGCAGTGAGCACAGGGTCAACACTGAAGCTTTCTTT
>TRBV7-2|TRBD1|TRBJ1-2|.
CASSPSGQYYGYTF
TGTGCCAGCAGCCCATCGGGACAGTACTATGGCTACACCTTC
>TRBV6-2/TRBV6-3|.|TRBJ2-1|.
CASRSLGRDEQFF
TGTGCCAGCAGGTCCCTGGGACGGGATGAGCAGTTCTTC
>TRBV30|.|TRBJ1-4|once
CAWSGGHGEKLFF
TGTGCCTGGAGTGGGGGGCACGGTGAAAAACTGTTTTTT
>TRBV27|TRBD1|TRBJ2-1|.
CASSQSSGQGGRDEQFF
TGTGCCAGCAGTCAATCCTCGGGACAGGGGGGCAGGGATGAGCAGTTCTTC
>TRBV2|.|TRBJ1-5|few
CASGGEVGQPQHF
TGTGCCAGCGGGGGAGAGGTGGGTCAGCCCCAGCATTTT
>TRBV11-2|.|TRBJ2-5|.
CASSLGPAGETQYF
TGTGCCAGCAGCTTAGGGCCGGCTGGGGAGACCCAGTACTTC
>TRBV6-2/TRBV6-3|.|TRBJ2-5|once
CASRQNHQETQYF
TGTGCCAGCAGACAAAACCACCAAGAGACCCAGTACTTC
>TRBV27|TRBD1|TRBJ1-2|.
CASRRTGTDGYTF
TGTGCCAGCAGGCGGACAGGGACGGATGGCTACACCTTC
>TRBV20-1|.|TRBJ2-7|.
CSGADSAYEQYF
TGCAGTGGAGCGGACAGTGCCTACGAGCAGTACTTC
>TRBV24-1|.|TRBJ1-2|.
CATRGLGGYTF
TGTGCCACCAGGGGACTGGGAGGCTACACCTTC
>TRBV6-1|TRBD1|TRBJ2-2|few
CASSRTTGNRGLGELFF
TGTGCCAGCAGTCGAACCACCGGGAACAGGGGGCTTGGGGAGCTGTTTTTT
>TRBV7-9|.|TRBJ2-3|.
CASSHGRPMGDTQYF
TGTGCCAGCAGCCACGGCAGGCCTATGGGAGATACGCAGTATTTT
>TRBV7-3|.|TRBJ2-1|.
CASSATQGGEQFF
TGTGCCAGCAGCGCGACTCAGGGAGGTGAGCAGTTCTTC
>TRBV25-1|TRBD1|TRBJ1-6|.
CASSQGAQNSPLHF
TGTGCCAGCAGTCAGGGGGCGCAGAATTCACCCCTCCACTTT
>TRBV19|TRBD2|TRBJ2-4|.
CASTAGVQYF
TGTGCCAGTACAGCGGGGGTACAGTACTTC
>TRBV7-9|.|TRBJ1-2|.
CASSRAGLHYGYTF
TGTGCCAGCAGCCGCGCGGGTCTACACTATGGCTACACCTTC
>TRBV21-1|.|TRBJ2-2|.
CASGYAGELFF
TGTGCCAGCGGGTACGCCGGGGAGCTGTTTTTT
>TRBV20-1|.|TRBJ2-1|.
CSARSGYSYNEQFF
TGCAGTGCTAGATCGGGGTACTCCTACAATGAGCAGTTCTTC
>TRBV24-1|.|TRBJ2-7|few
CATSDSRTGSYEQYF
TGTGCCACCAGTGATTCCCGAACTGGGAGCTACGAGCAGTACTTC